The 22 T cell receptor beta chains given below trace back to one sample, sequenced in a study of shared clonotypes between healthy human individuals (dated by TCRdb to the early 2020s). Libraries were constructed by the immunoSEQ multiplex PCR assay. TCRdb stores this immuneACCESS table with in-frame sequences only. Part of the clones is absent; in the studies checked, under half of the shortfall reflects unresolved V genes, and no reason is known for the rest. The sample includes 1.5 million to 1.9 million clones, with 95% to 99% observed a single time. The ten biggest clones cover around 0.47% of the sample. The sequenced material came from naive CD4+ T cells sorted from blood. The sample's cell subset or site, from its label and the paper: CD45RA+ positively selected. The receptors were sampled from a man aged 30 to 45 in good health.

The chain combines TRBV29-1 with TRBJ2-1; TRBD1 matches at 9 bases. CDR1 is SQVTM and CDR2 is ANQGSEA in the germline V gene. The CDR3 is 15 amino acids. V shed 6 bases, J shed 4 bases, and the junction held 10 bases outside the gene matches. The CDR3 DNA follows: TGCAGCGTCTGCGGGACAGGGACGGAATACAATGAGCAGTTCTTC. Its protein product is CSVCGTGTEYNEQFF.

The chain carries TRBV11-2 and TRBJ2-2, with a tentative D call TRBD1 (5 bases). With 3 bases removed from V and 6 bases from J, the gap between germline ends came to 17 bases. Germline-derived CDR1 and CDR2 are SGHAT and FQNNGV. This CDR3 region has 16 residues. Here the CDR3 DNA reads TGTGCCAGCAGCTTCCTGGGGCAGGCCGTTCCCGGGGAGCTGTTTTTT. Amino acid sequence: CASSFLGQAVPGELFF. Filled out from reference TRBV11-2 and TRBJ2-2, the complete variable domain reads EAGVAQSPRYKIIEKRQSVAFWCNPISGHATLYWYQQILGQGPKLLIQFQNNGVVDDSQLPKDRFSAERLKGVDSTLKIQPAKLEDSAVYLCASSFLGQAVPGELFFGEGSRLTVL.

The chain recombines TRBV18 with TRBJ1-3; D is ambiguous. Germline assignment: CDR1 KGHSH and CDR2 LQKENI. The CDR3 runs to 13 residues. The V end lost 10 bases, the J end lost 0 bases, and 10 bases lay between the germline ends. The CDR3, as DNA: TGTGCCACCAAACCTTCCTCTGGAAACACCATATATTTT. It yields the protein CATKPSSGNTIYF.

The rearrangement links TRBV27 to TRBJ2-6; no clear D gene. CDR3 length: 13 amino acids. Looked up from germline, CDR1 is MNHEY and CDR2 is SMNVEV (reference sequence). The V end was cut by 10 bases, the J end by 1 base, with 8 bases between. The CDR3 is CATTRSGANVLTF. The DNA for the CDR3 is TGTGCCACGACGAGGTCTGGGGCCAACGTCCTGACTTTC.

This chain uses TRBV5-1 with TRBJ2-7, with 9 bases fitting TRBD1. The CDR3 covers 14 residues. The J segment lost 2 bases and the V segment lost 4 bases, leaving 4 bases of the junction unmatched. The germline gives CDR1 SGHRS, CDR2 YFSETQ. DNA of the CDR3: TGCGCCAGCAGCGGGACAGGGTTCACCTACGAGCAGTACTTC. Translating it yields CASSGTGFTYEQYF.

The chain has TRBV4-3 and TRBJ2-7; unclear D gene. Germline V gene lookup returns CDR1 LGHNA and CDR2 YSLEER. The CDR3 runs 16 residues. V gave up 2 bases and J gave up 3 bases, with 17 bases separating them. The CDR3 is CASSQSKAKWDYEQYF. CDR3 in DNA: TGCGCCAGCAGCCAATCCAAGGCCAAATGGGACTACGAGCAGTACTTC.

J is TRBJ2-4 and V is TRBV30; D gene ambiguous. Trimming shortened V by 0 bases and J by 8 bases, and 11 bases separated the two germline ends. The CDR3 extends over 13 amino acids. From germline, CDR1 is GTSNPN and CDR2 SVGIG (reference sequence). The CDR3 loop reads CAWSVGRPDIQYF. CDR3 bases: TGTGCCTGGAGTGTAGGGCGTCCCGACATTCAGTACTTC.

CDR3: CASSLVPEGEQYF. The DNA of the CDR3 is TGCGCCAGCAGCTTGGTCCCCGAGGGCGAGCAGTACTTC. The chain links TRBV5-1 to TRBJ2-7; D is possibly TRBD2 (5 bases). This CDR3 is built from 13 residues. Germline lookup yields CDR1 SGHRS and CDR2 YFSETQ. Trimming took off 0 bases at V and 6 bases at J, with 10 bases between the two ends.

A word on this clone: One end of the junction varies from germline; a read error may be responsible. This sequence joins TRBV2 and TRBJ2-2; 7 positions match TRBD1. Per germline, CDR1 SNHLY and CDR2 FYNNEI. CDR3 length: 17 amino acids. CDR3 sequence reads: CASTEKGTEANTGELFF. In DNA form, the CDR3 reads TGTGCCAGCACTGAAAAAGGGACAGAAGCGAACACCGGGGAGCTGTTTTTT.

This chain connects TRBV6-6 to TRBJ1-4; no firm D call. CDR1 MNHNY and CDR2 SVGAGI come from the germline V gene (reference sequence). The CDR3 is made up of 15 amino acids. Trimming took 5 bases from V and 0 from J, leaving 10 bases between them. The CDR3: CASSLTGPTNEKLFF. DNA for the CDR3: TGTGCCAGCAGTCTGACCGGCCCAACTAATGAAAAACTGTTTTTT.

This clone has only one observation. This CDR3 is CASSQDVVAGVGEQFF. The CDR3, as DNA: TGCGCCAGCAGCCAAGATGTAGTAGCGGGAGTCGGTGAGCAGTTCTTC. The chain carries TRBV4-1 and TRBJ2-1, with TRBD2 matching 9 bases. The ends lost 0 bases at V and 9 bases at J; junction bases unmatched: 9. The CDR3 runs to 16 residues. Germline V gives CDR1 MGHRA, CDR2 YSYEKL.

The gene calls are TRBV5-4 and TRBJ1-5; D is uncertain. The length of the CDR3 is 13 residues. Germline V CDR1 and CDR2: SGHNT, YYREEE (reference sequence). Trimming pared 4 bases from V and 7 bases from J, leaving 12 bases between. CDR3 sequence reads: CASSIDEGQPQHF. The DNA of the CDR3 is TGTGCCAGCAGCATCGACGAGGGACAGCCCCAGCATTTT.

This chain links TRBV28 with TRBJ2-1, with D unresolved. CDR1 MDHEN and CDR2 SYDVKM come from the germline V gene. This CDR3 is 13 amino acids long. V was trimmed by 7 bases and J by 0 bases, leaving 7 bases between them. DNA for the CDR3: TGTGCCAGCAACTTTCCCTCCTACAATGAGCAGTTCTTC. Translated, it gives CASNFPSYNEQFF.

The chain carries TRBV19 and TRBJ2-1; weak D call: TRBD1 (6 bases). V gave up 3 bases and J gave up 0 bases, with 12 bases separating them. This CDR3 has 16 amino acids. The germline gives CDR1 LNHDA, CDR2 SQIVND (reference sequence). CDR3 protein: CASSILGRGSYNEQFF. As DNA, the CDR3 is TGTGCCAGTAGTATCCTCGGCAGGGGCTCCTACAATGAGCAGTTCTTC.

This sequence joins TRBV11-2 and TRBJ1-1; D perhaps matches TRBD1 (6 bases). V dropped 7 bases and J dropped 0 bases, with 15 bases sitting between them. The CDR3 is made up of 15 amino acids. Germline V gene sequence: CDR1 SGHAT, CDR2 FQNNGV. CDR3 DNA: TGTGCCAGCAAGAGGGGGTTTGGGTTGAACACTGAAGCTTTCTTT. It specifies CASKRGFGLNTEAFF. The entire variable domain, with the rest obtained from reference TRBV11-2 and TRBJ1-1, is as follows: EAGVAQSPRYKIIEKRQSVAFWCNPISGHATLYWYQQILGQGPKLLIQFQNNGVVDDSQLPKDRFSAERLKGVDSTLKIQPAKLEDSAVYLCASKRGFGLNTEAFFGQGTRLTVV.

CDR3 in DNA: TGTGCCAGCAGCTCCCCCCCCGGTATGGACACTGAAGCTTTCTTT. This gives the protein CASSSPPGMDTEAFF. J is TRBJ1-1 and V is TRBV7-9; no reliable D call. The CDR3 spans 15 residues. Trimming removed 4 bases from V and 3 bases from J, with 15 bases in between. Germline V gene lookup returns CDR1 SEHNR and CDR2 FQNEAQ (reference sequence).

V is TRBV18 and J is TRBJ2-7, with D possibly matching TRBD1 (5 bases). V lost 5 bases, J lost 2 bases, and 16 bases lay in between. CDR1 is KGHSH and CDR2 is LQKENI in the germline V gene. The CDR3 consists of 15 residues. The CDR3 DNA is TGTGCCAGCTCATACCTGGGGCAGGCGCCCTACGAGCAGTACTTC. This gives the protein CASSYLGQAPYEQYF.

This chain uses TRBV5-1 with TRBJ2-5; D is perhaps TRBD1 or TRBD2 (5 bases each). The CDR3 spans 14 residues. The V gene lost 4 bases and the J gene lost 3 bases, with 13 bases spanning the gap. The germline V gene encodes CDR1 SGHRS and CDR2 YFSETQ. CDR3 region: CASSIRDREETQYF. The DNA for the CDR3 is TGCGCCAGCAGCATTAGGGACCGAGAAGAGACCCAGTACTTC.

The chain recombines TRBV9 with TRBJ2-3; 9 bases match TRBD1. The germline CDR1 and CDR2 sequences are SGDLS and YYNGEE. The CDR3 covers 15 residues. V shed 4 bases, J shed 4 bases, and the junction held 7 bases outside the gene matches. The CDR3 DNA follows: TGTGCCAGCAGCCCGCCGGGACAGGGCGCAGATACGCAGTATTTT. Residues: CASSPPGQGADTQYF.

The chain recombines TRBV5-1 with TRBJ2-7; possibly TRBD1 for D (6 bases). V was clipped by 4 bases and J by 6 bases, with 23 bases between them. Per the germline V gene, CDR1 is SGHRS and CDR2 is YFSETQ. The CDR3 runs to 16 residues. DNA for the CDR3: TGCGCCAGCAGCCTCGGCCCCACAGGGTCCTTACGCGAGCAGTACTTC. Translated, it gives CASSLGPTGSLREQYF.

This clone has a single count. This chain uses TRBV29-1 with TRBJ2-7, with 10 bases that match TRBD1. Germline lookup yields CDR1 SQVTM and CDR2 ANQGSEA. This CDR3 spans 14 amino acids. V trimming: 5 bases; J trimming: 0 bases; junction bases outside the gene matches: 4. The chain's CDR3 is CSVRRTGGSYEQYF. CDR3 in DNA: TGCAGCGTTCGGCGGACAGGGGGCTCCTACGAGCAGTACTTC.

The chain employs TRBV10-3 and TRBJ2-5, with D possibly matching TRBD1 (6 bases). CDR1 and CDR2 from the germline V gene are ENHRY and SYGVKD. The CDR3 sequence is 15 residues long. Trimming left V 6 bases short and J 6 bases short, with 20 bases between. This chain's CDR3 is CAISRQQGLGKTQYF. The CDR3 bases are TGTGCCATCAGCCGACAGCAGGGGTTGGGAAAGACCCAGTACTTC.